One TCR beta chain is described in this entry. This entry is derived from a study of blood T cell repertoires in COVID-19. Study-level background: T cells, B-cell-depleted T cells, or PBMCs supplied cDNA or gDNA.

Under the authors' procedure: Nucleated cell number was recorded as an estimate derived from reference gene primer amplification. Assay: immunoSEQ multiplex PCR; the TCRdb copy retains only in-frame clones and omits some. V and J calls and clone size follow that table, whereas D and trimming were derived from the DNA. The sample has a few hundred thousand clones; 80% to 90% are singletons. J lost 6 bases, V lost 0 bases, and 12 bases had no gene match. The CDR3 contains 17 residues. CDR1 is SGHKS and CDR2 is YYEKEE in the germline V gene (reference sequence). Participants' reported clinical history set cohort assignment. Two negative PCRs, clearance, or symptom resolution had been documented for recovered Cohort 3 donors.

The sequence was obtained from a young man who had recovered from COVID-19. The sample taken for sequencing was PBMCs or T cells enriched from blood (not recorded which). This chain connects TRBV5-5 to TRBJ2-1, with TRBD2 matching 7 bases. The CDR3 nucleotides read TGTGCCAGCAGCTTGGTGGGAAGGACTAGGAGTGGCAATGAGCAGTTCTTC. Translated: CASSLVGRTRSGNEQFF. Drawing the rest from reference TRBV5-5 and TRBJ2-1, the complete variable domain is DAGVTQSPTHLIKTRGQQVTLRCSPISGHKSVSWYQQVLGQGPQFIFQYYEKEERGRGNFPDRFSARQFPNYSSELNVNALLLGDSALYLCASSLVGRTRSGNEQFFGPGTRLTVL.